The 20 T cell receptor beta chains given below trace back to one sample, sequenced in a study of blood T cell repertoires in COVID-19. Only in-frame clones appear in the TCRdb table, and some are missing; sequencing was by immunoSEQ multiplex PCR. The table shows about 220,000 clones, with roughly 80% occurring only once. Sequences were obtained from PBMCs or T cells enriched from blood (not recorded which). The receptor set was obtained from a woman aged 40 to 50 with acute COVID-19.

The V gene is TRBV11-2, the J gene TRBJ2-7; D gene uncertain. The V end lost 2 bases, the J end lost 6 bases, and 5 bases lay between the germline ends. The germline V gene has CDR1 SGHAT and CDR2 FQNNGV. CDR3 length: 11 amino acids. CDR3 in amino acids: CASSLTGEQYF. The CDR3 bases are TGTGCCAGCAGCTTAACGGGCGAGCAGTACTTC.

The chain links TRBV7-2 to TRBJ2-3, with 11 bases matching TRBD2. CDR1 SGHTA and CDR2 FQGNSA come from the germline V gene. The V gene end was trimmed by 5 bases and the J gene end by 9 bases; junction bases not matched to a gene: 13. This CDR3 is built from 16 residues. Here the CDR3 DNA reads TGTGCCAGCAGCCAGGCTCTAGCGGGGGGCCAGCAGACGCAGTATTTT. This codes for CASSQALAGGQQTQYF. Full variable domain (outside the CDR3, taken from reference TRBV7-2 and TRBJ2-3): GAGVSQSPSNKVTEKGKDVELRCDPISGHTALYWYRQSLGQGLEFLIYFQGNSAPDKSGLPSDRFSAERTGGSVSTLTIQRTQQEDSAVYLCASSQALAGGQQTQYFGPGTRLTVL.

This chain connects TRBV11-2 to TRBJ2-7; 8 bases are a match to TRBD1. CDR1 and CDR2 (germline): SGHAT, FQNNGV. The V and J ends lost 6 bases and 2 bases, in that order; junction bases with no gene match: 3. This CDR3 comprises 13 residues. DNA of the CDR3: TGTGCCAGCAGGACGGGACAGGCCTACGAGCAGTACTTC. Amino acid sequence: CASRTGQAYEQYF.

The chain links TRBV18 to TRBJ1-5, with D unclear. The germline V gene encodes CDR1 KGHSH and CDR2 LQKENI. The CDR3 is made up of 14 amino acids. V lost 2 bases and J 5 bases, leaving 10 bases between the germline ends. The CDR3 DNA reads TGTGCCAGCTCACCAACTCCCGTTTATCAGCCCCAGCATTTT. This gives the protein CASSPTPVYQPQHF.

The chain combines TRBV24-1 with TRBJ2-3; tentative D call: TRBD2 (6 bases). The V end lost 6 bases, the J end lost 4 bases, and 13 bases lay between the germline ends. This CDR3 region has 14 residues. Germline CDR1 reads KGHDR; CDR2 reads SFDVKD. The chain's CDR3 is CATSLRAGSDTQYF. For the CDR3, the DNA is TGTGCCACCAGTCTTAGAGCGGGCTCAGATACGCAGTATTTT.

The J gene is TRBJ1-2, the V gene TRBV27; D not resolved. V lost 2 bases and J lost 4, with 14 bases in between. The germline V gene has CDR1 MNHEY and CDR2 SMNVEV (reference sequence). CDR3 length: 15 amino acids. CDR3 nucleotide sequence: TGTGCCAGCAGTTTAGGGTACAGCCAGACCTATGGCTACACCTTC. It yields the protein CASSLGYSQTYGYTF.

V and J are TRBV28 and TRBJ1-2; D is unresolved. This CDR3 contains 13 residues. CDR1 and CDR2 (germline): MDHEN, SYDVKM. Trimming removed 6 bases from V and 6 bases from J, with 14 bases in between. The DNA for the CDR3 is TGTGCCAGCAGCATAAGAGGTTCGGATGGCTACACCTTC. Protein product: CASSIRGSDGYTF.

The rearrangement links TRBV19 to TRBJ2-1; TRBD2 agrees at 7 bases. V trimming: 6 bases; J trimming: 4 bases; junction bases outside the gene matches: 9. CDR3 size: 15 residues. Germline V lookup: CDR1 LNHDA, CDR2 SQIVND (reference sequence). Written as DNA, the CDR3 is TGTGCCAGTAGGCATCCGACTAGCCTATACAATGAGCAGTTCTTC. Translated, it gives CASRHPTSLYNEQFF. Complete variable domain (other parts from reference TRBV19 and TRBJ2-1): DGGITQSPKYLFRKEGQNVTLSCEQNLNHDAMYWYRQDPGQGLRLIYYSQIVNDFQKGDIAEGYSVSREKKESFPLTVTSAQKNPTAFYLCASRHPTSLYNEQFFGPGTRLTVL.

The chain has TRBV9 and TRBJ1-2; no clear D. Trimming pared 0 bases from V and 8 bases from J, leaving 14 bases between. The CDR3 sequence is 14 residues long. Per germline, CDR1 SGDLS and CDR2 YYNGEE. This CDR3 reads CASSVGRWGDGYTF. CDR3 nucleotide sequence: TGTGCCAGCAGCGTAGGGAGATGGGGAGACGGCTACACCTTC. Full variable domain (outside the CDR3, taken from reference TRBV9 and TRBJ1-2): DSGVTQTPKHLITATGQRVTLRCSPRSGDLSVYWYQQSLDQGLQFLIQYYNGEERAKGNILERFSAQQFPDLHSELNLSSLELGDSALYFCASSVGRWGDGYTFGSGTRLTVV.

This chain links TRBV5-1 with TRBJ2-3; 11 bases fit TRBD2. The germline V gene encodes CDR1 SGHRS and CDR2 YFSETQ. The CDR3 has 17 amino acids. The junction had 6 bases not matched to a gene; V was cut back by 0 bases and J by 3 bases. CDR3 sequence: CASSLETSGGPTDTQYF. Written as DNA, the CDR3 is TGCGCCAGCAGCTTGGAAACTAGCGGGGGCCCGACAGATACGCAGTATTTT.

This clone was seen a single time. The chain employs TRBV13 and TRBJ2-5; the match to TRBD2 covers 10 bases. Germline CDR1 is PRHDT and CDR2 is FYEKMQ (reference sequence). The V and J ends lost 4 bases and 0 bases, in that order; junction bases with no gene match: 14. The CDR3 covers 19 residues. Here the CDR3 reads CASSSPGEGLASNQETQYF. In DNA, the CDR3 is TGTGCCAGCAGCTCTCCCGGAGAGGGACTAGCGTCAAACCAAGAGACCCAGTACTTC.

This clone was recorded only once. This rearrangement joins TRBV19 to TRBJ1-1; TRBD1 might be the D (5 bases). Germline-derived CDR1 and CDR2 are LNHDA and SQIVND (reference sequence). V was trimmed by 5 bases and J by 1 base, leaving 8 bases between them. CDR3 length equals 13 residues. The CDR3 DNA sequence: TGTGCCAGTAGTCTCGGACAGAACACTGAAGCTTTCTTT. Translated: CASSLGQNTEAFF.

J is TRBJ2-1 and V is TRBV6-5; 12 bases align to TRBD2. V was pared by 7 bases and J by 6 bases, with 7 bases of the junction left unmatched. The germline gives CDR1 MNHEY, CDR2 SVGAGI. This CDR3 contains 15 residues. The CDR3 nucleotides read TGTGCCAGCATCCTAGCGGGAGGGTTAGTCAATGAGCAGTTCTTC. Translating it yields CASILAGGLVNEQFF.

V and J are TRBV5-1 and TRBJ1-2, with 9 bases fitting TRBD1. The CDR3 totals 15 residues. V trimming: 4 bases; J trimming: 6 bases; junction bases outside the gene matches: 10. Per the germline V gene, CDR1 is SGHRS and CDR2 is YFSETQ. The DNA of the CDR3 is TGCGCCAGCAGCCTTCAGTCCGGGACAGGGAATGGCTACACCTTC. Its protein is CASSLQSGTGNGYTF.

This sequence joins TRBV3-1 (or the pseudogene TRBV3-2) and TRBJ2-7; possibly TRBD1 for D (5 bases). Per the germline V gene, CDR1 is LGHDT and CDR2 is YNNKEL (reference sequence). Trimming removed 3 bases at V and 7 bases at J, with 7 bases between. CDR3 length equals 11 residues. The CDR3 spells CASSHREEQYF. DNA for the CDR3: TGTGCCAGCAGCCACAGGGAAGAGCAGTACTTC.

The rearrangement uses TRBV5-1 and TRBJ2-5, with TRBD2 matching 10 bases. Germline V gives CDR1 SGHRS, CDR2 YFSETQ. V lost 0 bases and J lost 1; bases outside the gene matches: 6. The CDR3 is 17 residues long. This chain's CDR3 is CASSLGTAGGFQETQYF. In DNA form, the CDR3 reads TGCGCCAGCAGCTTGGGAACAGCGGGAGGGTTCCAAGAGACCCAGTACTTC.

V and J are TRBV5-1 and TRBJ2-7; D possibly corresponds to TRBD2 (5 bases). CDR3 length equals 14 residues. In germline, CDR1 is SGHRS, CDR2 YFSETQ. Trimming removed 0 bases at V and 2 bases at J, with 9 bases between. The CDR3 DNA follows: TGCGCCAGCAGCTTGGTTCCGGGAACCTACGAGCAGTACTTC. It encodes CASSLVPGTYEQYF.

The chain carries TRBV11-2 and TRBJ2-7; 7 bases line up with TRBD2. The junction had 2 bases not matched to a gene; V was cut back by 3 bases and J by 0 bases. The CDR3 consists of 14 residues. Germline V gene lookup returns CDR1 SGHAT and CDR2 FQNNGV. The CDR3 loop is CASSFRDYSYEQYF. The CDR3 coding sequence is TGTGCCAGCAGCTTCCGGGACTACTCCTACGAGCAGTACTTC.

The chain recombines TRBV7-3 with TRBJ2-2; 10 bases are shared with TRBD1. The V gene's germline CDR1 is SGHTA and CDR2 FQGTGA. Losses at the gene ends were 4 bases for V and 5 bases for J; bases not matched to a gene: 4. The CDR3 loop spans 15 amino acids. This CDR3 is CASSSGQGVTGELFF. CDR3 nucleotides: TGTGCCAGCAGCTCAGGACAGGGGGTGACCGGGGAGCTGTTTTTT.

There are a few counts of this clone. The rearrangement links TRBV3-1 (or the pseudogene TRBV3-2) to TRBJ1-6; D remains unclear. Between the trimmed V and J ends, which lost 1 base and 7 bases, there was a span of 8 bases. CDR1 and CDR2 (germline): LGHDT, YNNKEL (reference sequence). The CDR3 loop spans 14 amino acids. CDR3 loop: CASSQGPRNSPLHF. In DNA, the CDR3 is TGTGCCAGCAGCCAAGGGCCAAGAAATTCACCCCTCCACTTT.